These 27 T cell receptor beta chains originate from one sample sequenced in a study of response to subunit inactivated influenza vaccine. TCRdb re-called the RT-PCR reads through MiXCR, storing one row per CDR3 protein. Here the sample spans 250,000 to 350,000 distinct CDR3 sequences, 20% to 25% being singletons. Specimen: PBMCs from blood, collected 21 months after vaccination. Receptors originate from a man between 50 and 75 years old who received an inactivated influenza vaccine.

This chain uses TRBV20-1 with TRBJ2-4; D remains unclear. In germline, CDR1 is DFQATT, CDR2 SNEGSKA (reference sequence). V dropped 5 bases and J dropped 1 base, with 21 bases sitting between them. There are 17 residues in the CDR3. The CDR3 DNA sequence: TGCAGTGCTTTCACCGTGATTTCCCGGGTGGCCAAAAACATTCAGTACTTC. It translates to CSAFTVISRVAKNIQYF.

The V and J genes are TRBV5-1 and TRBJ2-1, with 9 bases lining up with TRBD1. Germline V lookup: CDR1 SGHRS, CDR2 YFSETQ. With 0 bases clipped from V and 8 bases from J, the junction kept 15 bases outside the gene matches. The CDR3 runs to 18 residues. CDR3 loop: CASSLALPGDRVFDEQFF. For the CDR3, the DNA is TGCGCCAGCAGCTTGGCGCTACCCGGGGACAGGGTCTTCGATGAGCAGTTCTTC.

This clonotype was seen many times. J is TRBJ1-5 and V is TRBV12-3 or TRBV12-4; D is uncertain. The CDR3 totals 16 residues. V gave up 2 bases and J gave up 0 bases, with 11 bases separating them. CDR3 protein: CASSLSFLGSNQPQHF. The CDR3 DNA sequence: TGTGCCAGCAGTTTAAGTTTTTTGGGTAGCAATCAGCCCCAGCATTTT.

This clonotype was counted only a few times. This rearrangement joins TRBV12-3 or TRBV12-4 to TRBJ2-2; the match to TRBD2 covers 15 bases. This CDR3 contains 17 residues. After removal of 6 bases from V and 4 bases from J, the junction contained 6 bases not matched to a gene. CDR3 sequence reads: CASSWTSGRASTGELFF. The CDR3 DNA follows: TGTGCCAGCAGCTGGACTAGCGGGAGGGCGAGCACCGGGGAGCTGTTTTTT.

The rearrangement uses TRBV6-5 and TRBJ2-7, with unresolved D. CDR3 length: 13 residues. CDR1 and CDR2 (germline): MNHEY, SVGAGI. V was pared by 0 bases and J by 9 bases, with 12 bases between. The CDR3 is CASSYSKGFWQYF. The CDR3 DNA reads as TGTGCCAGCAGTTACTCTAAAGGGTTTTGGCAGTACTTC.

CDR3 residues: CASSPRGRGNQPQHF. CDR3 sequence (DNA): TGTGCCAGCAGCCCACGCGGACGCGGCAATCAGCCCCAGCATTTT. The V call is TRBV28, the J call TRBJ1-5; D gene unclear. In germline, CDR1 is MDHEN, CDR2 SYDVKM. V lost 6 bases, J lost 2 bases, and 14 bases lay in between. The CDR3 runs to 15 residues. The full variable domain, rest sourced from reference TRBV28 and TRBJ1-5, is DVKVTQSSRYLVKRTGEKVFLECVQDMDHENMFWYRQDPGLGLRLIYFSYDVKMKEKGDIPEGYSVSREKKERFSLILESASTNQTSMYLCASSPRGRGNQPQHFGDGTRLSIL.

The chain has TRBV5-1 and TRBJ2-7; possible D gene TRBD2, 6 bases. The length of the CDR3 is 14 residues. With 0 bases removed from V and 2 bases from J, the gap between germline ends came to 9 bases. Per germline, CDR1 SGHRS and CDR2 YFSETQ. CDR3 protein: CASSLVPGAYEQYF. CDR3 nucleotides: TGCGCCAGCAGCTTGGTTCCGGGGGCCTACGAGCAGTACTTC.

The rearrangement uses TRBV20-1 and TRBJ1-1; a weak D match, TRBD1 (5 bases). V was cut by 1 base and J by 7 bases, with 16 bases left in between. Germline lookup yields CDR1 DFQATT and CDR2 SNEGSKA (reference sequence). CDR3 length: 14 amino acids. The CDR3 sequence is CSARGSTGRSEAFF. CDR3 coding DNA: TGCAGTGCTAGAGGGTCTACGGGGCGGAGTGAAGCTTTCTTT.

The V and J genes are TRBV4-1 and TRBJ2-7; 9 bases align to TRBD1. The V segment lost 4 bases and the J segment 6 bases; nucleotides outside the gene matches: 7. Looked up from germline, CDR1 is MGHRA and CDR2 is YSYEKL. The CDR3 contains 14 residues. The CDR3 DNA is TGCGCCAGCAGCCGGGGACAGGGCGCGGTCGAGCAGTACTTC. Protein: CASSRGQGAVEQYF.

Ten or more counts support this clonotype. This chain uses TRBV12-3 or TRBV12-4 with TRBJ1-2; D is ambiguous. Trimming pared 1 base from V and 4 bases from J, leaving 10 bases between. The CDR3 has 14 amino acids. CDR3 DNA sequence: TGTGCCAGCAGTTTAGGTCTGGGTAGCTATGGCTACACCTTC. Translating gives CASSLGLGSYGYTF.

This clonotype was counted between two and nine times. This rearrangement joins TRBV3-1 to TRBJ2-7; TRBD1 matches 8 bases. J was trimmed by 4 bases and V by 0 bases; bases with no gene match: 8. Germline CDR1 reads LGHDT; CDR2 reads YNNKEL (reference sequence). The CDR3 spans 16 residues. For the CDR3, the DNA is TGTGCCAGCAGCCAAGATGGTAGCAGGGGGCATTACGAGCAGTACTTC. Its translation: CASSQDGSRGHYEQYF.

The chain links TRBV5-1 to TRBJ2-5, with a weak D call TRBD2 (6 bases). Germline CDR1 is SGHRS and CDR2 is YFSETQ. Trimming took 0 bases from V and 5 from J, leaving 17 bases between them. This CDR3 is built from 16 residues. The DNA for the CDR3 is TGCGCCAGCAGCTTGGACGGGACTGTTGGAGGGGAGACCCAGTACTTC. Translation: CASSLDGTVGGETQYF.

This clonotype was observed a handful of times. The chain has TRBV7-9 and TRBJ1-6; D is undetermined. The V gene's germline CDR1 is SEHNR and CDR2 FQNEAQ (reference sequence). The CDR3 is made up of 14 amino acids. V lost 5 bases and J lost 9, with 14 bases in between. The CDR3 sequence is CASSRTGYGSPLHF. The DNA of the CDR3 is TGTGCCAGCAGCCGAACCGGGTATGGTTCACCCCTCCACTTT.

This chain connects TRBV7-8 to TRBJ1-6, with D uncertain. Between the trimmed V and J ends, which lost 3 bases and 6 bases, there was a span of 9 bases. CDR1 is SGHVS and CDR2 is FQNEAQ in the germline V gene. The CDR3 spans 14 residues. CDR3 in amino acids: CASSFSRGNSPLHF. CDR3 DNA sequence: TGTGCCAGCAGCTTCTCCCGGGGTAATTCACCCCTCCACTTT.

This chain joins TRBV20-1 and TRBJ2-1; no firm D call. Deletions cut 1 base from V and 0 bases from J, with 10 bases between. CDR1 DFQATT and CDR2 SNEGSKA come from the germline V gene (reference sequence). CDR3 length equals 15 residues. CDR3 nucleotide sequence: TGCAGTGCTAGAGGGCAGAAGTTCTCCTACAATGAGCAGTTCTTC. It encodes CSARGQKFSYNEQFF.

This clonotype was observed a few times. The CDR3 reads CASSKPQAQRGKNIQYF. The CDR3 nucleotides are TGTGCCAGCAGCAAACCTCAGGCACAGAGAGGCAAAAACATTCAGTACTTC. The J gene is TRBJ2-4, the V gene TRBV21-1. TRBV21-1 is noted as a pseudogene. The CDR3 is made up of 17 amino acids.

The chain employs TRBV12-3 or TRBV12-4 and TRBJ1-4, with 7 bases identical to TRBD1. With 6 bases clipped from V and 6 bases from J, the junction kept 7 bases outside the gene matches. This CDR3 spans 14 amino acids. The CDR3 bases are TGTGCCAGCAGCCAAACGACAGGGTATGAAAAACTGTTTTTT. It specifies CASSQTTGYEKLFF.

V is TRBV5-8 and J is TRBJ1-5; no definite D call. The germline gives CDR1 SGHTS, CDR2 YDEGEE. Trimming removed 4 bases at V and 3 bases at J, with 14 bases between. This CDR3 is built from 15 residues. This chain's CDR3 is CASSLGKANNQPQHF. In DNA, the CDR3 is TGTGCCAGCAGCCTCGGGAAAGCCAACAATCAGCCCCAGCATTTT. The full variable domain, in which reference TRBV5-8 and TRBJ1-5 provide the parts outside the CDR3, is EAGVTQSPTHLIKTRGQQATLRCSPISGHTSVYWYQQALGLGLQFLLWYDEGEERNRGNFPPRFSGRQFPNYSSELNVNALELEDSALYLCASSLGKANNQPQHFGDGTRLSIL.

The genes are TRBV20-1 and TRBJ2-2; 9 nucleotides align to TRBD2. The V segment lost 2 bases and the J segment 4 bases; nucleotides outside the gene matches: 20. CDR1 and CDR2 from the germline V gene are DFQATT and SNEGSKA (reference sequence). The CDR3 length is 20 residues. This chain's CDR3 is CSARFQQAGSGSFGTGELFF. CDR3 nucleotide sequence: TGCAGTGCTAGATTCCAGCAGGCTGGTAGCGGGAGTTTCGGCACCGGGGAGCTGTTTTTT.

This clonotype came up a few times. The chain employs TRBV20-1 and TRBJ2-7, with D possibly matching TRBD1 (5 bases). The CDR3 extends over 15 amino acids. With 0 bases removed from V and 1 base from J, the gap between germline ends came to 13 bases. CDR1 DFQATT and CDR2 SNEGSKA come from the germline V gene (reference sequence). The CDR3: CSAREGAVPSYEQYF. CDR3 in DNA: TGCAGTGCTAGAGAAGGGGCAGTTCCTTCCTACGAGCAGTACTTC.

Only one count was recorded for this clonotype. This chain uses TRBV11-3 with TRBJ2-7; no firm D call. The CDR3 runs 13 residues. Looked up from germline, CDR1 is SGHNT and CDR2 is YENEEA. V was pared by 1 base and J by 3 bases, with 7 bases between. The CDR3 loop is CASSLGPYYEQYF. The CDR3, as DNA: TGTGCCAGCAGCTTAGGACCTTACTACGAGCAGTACTTC.

The chain joins TRBV20-1 to TRBJ2-7, with a weak D call TRBD1 (6 bases). The CDR3 covers 15 residues. CDR1 DFQATT and CDR2 SNEGSKA come from the germline V gene (reference sequence). V dropped 6 bases and J dropped 1 base, with 19 bases sitting between them. CDR3 DNA sequence: TGCAGTGCGAGAACAGGGTTTGGGCTTTCCTACGAGCAGTACTTC. It codes for CSARTGFGLSYEQYF.

The chain employs TRBV7-9 and TRBJ2-3, with TRBD1 matching 9 bases. Germline assignment: CDR1 SEHNR and CDR2 FQNEAQ (reference sequence). The CDR3 covers 16 residues. With 6 bases clipped from V and 2 bases from J, the junction kept 9 bases outside the gene matches. CDR3 protein: CASRVPGQGHTDTQYF. The CDR3 region has the DNA TGTGCCAGCAGAGTACCGGGACAGGGCCACACAGATACGCAGTATTTT.

The chain is built from TRBV9 and TRBJ1-1; no definite D call. Germline values: CDR1 SGDLS, CDR2 YYNGEE. Trimming cost V 3 bases and J 8 bases, with 17 bases left between them. The CDR3 consists of 14 residues. CDR3 residues: CASSGSTLLGEAFF. The DNA for the CDR3 is TGTGCCAGCAGCGGATCGACACTCCTAGGGGAAGCTTTCTTT.

The rearrangement joins TRBV12-3 or TRBV12-4 to TRBJ2-2, with 8 bases identical to TRBD2. The CDR3 runs 20 residues. After removal of 6 bases from V and 1 base from J, the junction contained 19 bases not matched to a gene. Written as DNA, the CDR3 is TGTGCCAGCAGCTATCCGCCCGGGACTAGTGATAGTAGGAACACCGGGGAGCTGTTTTTT. Translated, it gives CASSYPPGTSDSRNTGELFF.

This clonotype came up a few times. The genes are TRBV5-8 and TRBJ2-3; D gene uncertain. This CDR3 comprises 12 residues. Trimming took off 4 bases at V and 5 bases at J, with 8 bases between the two ends. The V gene's germline CDR1 is SGHTS and CDR2 YDEGEE. CDR3 nucleotide sequence: TGTGCCAGCAGCCAGCAGGTAGATACGCAGTATTTT. Protein product: CASSQQVDTQYF.

This clonotype came up many times. A much bigger clone sits one base away, suggesting this may be a read error. The rearrangement links TRBV7-2 to TRBJ1-2; 10 nucleotides agree with TRBD1. The CDR3 sequence is 13 residues long. The V and J ends lost 6 bases and 6 bases, in that order; junction bases with no gene match: 4. In germline, CDR1 is SGHTA, CDR2 FQGNSA. The CDR3 is CASSYGTGDGYTF. CDR3 bases: TGTGCCAGCAGTTACGGGACAGGGGATGGCTACACCTTC.